The source of this T cell receptor beta chain is a study of T-cell memory formation after mild COVID-19. Regarding the study as a whole: Pre-infection memory showed some responding clones, and this suggested that cross-reactive memory joined.

MiXCR, applied by TCRdb to the 5' RACE reads, yields one record per CDR3 protein. Of about 430,000 distinct CDR3 sequences in the sample, around 17% are singletons; the top ten hold 20% to 25%. This clonotype was found a few times. The antigen is unknown. Source material: PBMCs or a T cell subset sorted from them (not recorded which). The sequence derives from a man younger than 35 who had mild COVID-19 (a few samples of this study predate the infection). Cell type and time point are not known.

CDR3 nucleotides: TGTGCCAGCAGTGGAGACTTGGGGGTTTACCATGGCTACACCTTC. Amino acids: CASSGDLGVYHGYTF. The V and J genes are TRBV3-1 and TRBJ1-2, with D maybe TRBD1 (5 bases). Germline CDR1 LGHDT, CDR2 YNNKEL (reference sequence). The V end lost 6 bases, the J end lost 6 bases, and 20 bases lay between the germline ends. The CDR3 is 15 amino acids. Drawing the rest from reference TRBV3-1 and TRBJ1-2, the complete variable domain is DTAVSQTPKYLVTQMGNDKSIKCEQNLGHDTMYWYKQDSKKFLKIMFSYNNKELIINETVPNRFSPKSPDKAHLNLHINSLELGDSAVYFCASSGDLGVYHGYTFGSGTRLTVV.